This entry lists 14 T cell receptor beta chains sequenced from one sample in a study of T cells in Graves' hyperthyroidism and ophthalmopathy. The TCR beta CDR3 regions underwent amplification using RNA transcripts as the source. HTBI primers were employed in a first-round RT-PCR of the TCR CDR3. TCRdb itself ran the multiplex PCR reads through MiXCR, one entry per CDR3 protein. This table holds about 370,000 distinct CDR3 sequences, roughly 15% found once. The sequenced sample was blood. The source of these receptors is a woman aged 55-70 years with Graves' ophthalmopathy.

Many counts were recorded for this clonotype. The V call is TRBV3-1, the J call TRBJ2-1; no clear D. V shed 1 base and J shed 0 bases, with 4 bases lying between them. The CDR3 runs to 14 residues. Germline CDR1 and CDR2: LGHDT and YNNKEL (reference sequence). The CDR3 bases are TGTGCCAGCAGCCAAGGGATCTCCTACAATGAGCAGTTCTTC. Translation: CASSQGISYNEQFF.

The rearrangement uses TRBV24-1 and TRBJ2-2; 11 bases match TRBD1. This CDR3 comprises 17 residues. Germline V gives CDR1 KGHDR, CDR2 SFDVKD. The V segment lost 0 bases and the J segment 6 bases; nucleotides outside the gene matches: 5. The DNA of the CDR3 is TGTGCCACCAGTGATTTGGGACAGGGGGCCAATCCCGGGGAGCTGTTTTTT. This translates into CATSDLGQGANPGELFF.

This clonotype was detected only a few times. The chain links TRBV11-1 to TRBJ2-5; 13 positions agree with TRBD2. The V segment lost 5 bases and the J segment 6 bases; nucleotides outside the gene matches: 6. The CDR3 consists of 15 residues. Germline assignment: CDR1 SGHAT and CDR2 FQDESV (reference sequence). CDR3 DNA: TGTGCCAGCAGCCCAACTAGCGGGAGGGGGAAGACCCAGTACTTC. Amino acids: CASSPTSGRGKTQYF.

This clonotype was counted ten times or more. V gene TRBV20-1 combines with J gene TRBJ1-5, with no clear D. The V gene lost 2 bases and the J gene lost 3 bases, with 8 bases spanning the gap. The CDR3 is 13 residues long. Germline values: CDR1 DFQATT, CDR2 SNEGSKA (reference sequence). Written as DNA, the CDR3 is TGCAGTGCTAGACGTGGGTACAATCAGCCCCAGCATTTT. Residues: CSARRGYNQPQHF.

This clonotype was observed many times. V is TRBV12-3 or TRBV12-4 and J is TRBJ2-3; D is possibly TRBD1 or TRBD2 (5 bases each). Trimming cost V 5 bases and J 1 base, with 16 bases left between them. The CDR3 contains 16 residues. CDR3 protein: CASSRRQLGGTDTQYF. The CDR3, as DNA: TGTGCCAGCAGTCGACGACAGTTGGGGGGCACAGATACGCAGTATTTT.

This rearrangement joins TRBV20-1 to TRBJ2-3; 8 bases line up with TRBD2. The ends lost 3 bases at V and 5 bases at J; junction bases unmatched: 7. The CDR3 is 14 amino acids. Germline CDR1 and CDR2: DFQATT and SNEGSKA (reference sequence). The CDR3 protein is CSASGRALEDTQYF. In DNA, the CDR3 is TGCAGTGCTAGCGGGAGGGCCCTTGAAGATACGCAGTATTTT.

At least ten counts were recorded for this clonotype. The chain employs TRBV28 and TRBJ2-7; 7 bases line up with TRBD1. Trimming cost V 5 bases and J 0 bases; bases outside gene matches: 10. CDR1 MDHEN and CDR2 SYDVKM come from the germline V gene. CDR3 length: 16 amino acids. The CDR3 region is CASSPGDSVISYEQYF. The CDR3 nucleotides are TGTGCCAGCAGTCCCGGGGACAGCGTCATCTCCTACGAGCAGTACTTC.

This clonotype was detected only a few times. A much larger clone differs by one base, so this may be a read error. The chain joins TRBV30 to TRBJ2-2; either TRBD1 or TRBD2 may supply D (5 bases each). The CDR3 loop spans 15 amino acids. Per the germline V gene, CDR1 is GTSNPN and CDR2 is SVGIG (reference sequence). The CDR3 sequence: CAWKWGIANTEELFF. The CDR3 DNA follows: TGTGCCTGGAAATGGGGGATTGCGAACACCGAGGAGCTGTTTTTT.

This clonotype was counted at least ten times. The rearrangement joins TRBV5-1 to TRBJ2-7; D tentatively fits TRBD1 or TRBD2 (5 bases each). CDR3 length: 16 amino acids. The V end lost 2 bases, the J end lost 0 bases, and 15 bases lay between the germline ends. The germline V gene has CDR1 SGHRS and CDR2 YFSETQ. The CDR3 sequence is CASSLAGARGSYEQYF. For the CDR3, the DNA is TGCGCCAGCAGCTTAGCCGGGGCTCGGGGCTCCTACGAGCAGTACTTC.

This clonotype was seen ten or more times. The DNA of the CDR3 is TGTGCCAGCAGTTGGACCTGGGACCAAGGAAGGACTGAAGCTTTCTTT. Protein product: CASSWTWDQGRTEAFF. V and J are TRBV28 and TRBJ1-1; a possible D gene is TRBD1 (5 bases). This CDR3 is 16 amino acids long. CDR1 and CDR2 from the germline V gene are MDHEN and SYDVKM. Trimming removed 4 bases from V and 5 bases from J, with 20 bases in between.

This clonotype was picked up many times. CDR3 sequence reads: CASSSGERARTDTQYF. The CDR3 region has the DNA TGTGCCAGCAGCTCAGGGGAGCGGGCCCGCACAGATACGCAGTATTTT. V usage is TRBV5-6 and J usage is TRBJ2-3; the D call may be TRBD1 or TRBD2 (6 bases each). Germline CDR1 and CDR2: SGHDT and YYEEEE. This CDR3 is built from 16 residues. The V end lost 3 bases, the J end lost 1 base, and 15 bases lay between the germline ends.

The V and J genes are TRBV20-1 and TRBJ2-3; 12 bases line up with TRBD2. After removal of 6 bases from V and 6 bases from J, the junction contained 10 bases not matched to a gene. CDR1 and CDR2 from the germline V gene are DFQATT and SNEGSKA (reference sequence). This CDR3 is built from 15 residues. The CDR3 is CSAEPSGRDLDTQYF. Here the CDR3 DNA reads TGCAGTGCAGAGCCTAGCGGGAGGGATTTGGATACGCAGTATTTT.

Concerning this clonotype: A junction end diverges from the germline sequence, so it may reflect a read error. The CDR3 sequence: CASSQSSGRITGGLFF. CDR3 coding DNA: TGTGCCAGCAGTCAATCTAGCGGGAGGATCACCGGGGGGCTGTTTTTT. The rearrangement links TRBV6-1 to TRBJ2-2; 11 bases map to TRBD2. CDR1 is MNHNS and CDR2 is SASEGT in the germline V gene. This CDR3 has 16 residues.

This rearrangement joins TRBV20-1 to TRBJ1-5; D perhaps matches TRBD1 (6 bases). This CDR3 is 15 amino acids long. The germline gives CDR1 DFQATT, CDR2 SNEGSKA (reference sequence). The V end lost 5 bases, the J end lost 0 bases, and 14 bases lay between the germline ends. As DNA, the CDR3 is TGCAGTGCTGTCTGGGGACACAATAGCAATCAGCCCCAGCATTTT. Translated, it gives CSAVWGHNSNQPQHF.